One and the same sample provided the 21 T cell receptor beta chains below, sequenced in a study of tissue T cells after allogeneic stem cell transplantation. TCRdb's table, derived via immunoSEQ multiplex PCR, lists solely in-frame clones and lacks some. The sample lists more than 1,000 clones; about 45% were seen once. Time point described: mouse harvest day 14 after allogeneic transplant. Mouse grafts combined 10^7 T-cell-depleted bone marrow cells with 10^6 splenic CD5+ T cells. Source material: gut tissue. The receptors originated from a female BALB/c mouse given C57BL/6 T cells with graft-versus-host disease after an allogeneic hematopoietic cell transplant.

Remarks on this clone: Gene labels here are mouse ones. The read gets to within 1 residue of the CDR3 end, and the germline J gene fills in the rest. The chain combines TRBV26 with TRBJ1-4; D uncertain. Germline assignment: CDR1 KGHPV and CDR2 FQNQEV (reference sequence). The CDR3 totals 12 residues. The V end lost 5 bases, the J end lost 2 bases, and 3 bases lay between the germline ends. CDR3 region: CASSRSNERLFF. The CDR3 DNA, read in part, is TGTGCCAGCAGTAGATCCAACGAAAGATTATTT.

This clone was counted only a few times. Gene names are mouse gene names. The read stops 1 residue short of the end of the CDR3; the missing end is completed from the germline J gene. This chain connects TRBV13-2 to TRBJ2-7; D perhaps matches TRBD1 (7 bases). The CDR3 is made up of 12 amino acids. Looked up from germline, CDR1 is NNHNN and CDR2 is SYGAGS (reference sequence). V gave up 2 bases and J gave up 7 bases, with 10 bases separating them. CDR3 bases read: TGTGCCAGCGGTGAAAGGGGGCGCGAACAGTAC. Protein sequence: CASGERGREQY. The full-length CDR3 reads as CASGERGREQYF.

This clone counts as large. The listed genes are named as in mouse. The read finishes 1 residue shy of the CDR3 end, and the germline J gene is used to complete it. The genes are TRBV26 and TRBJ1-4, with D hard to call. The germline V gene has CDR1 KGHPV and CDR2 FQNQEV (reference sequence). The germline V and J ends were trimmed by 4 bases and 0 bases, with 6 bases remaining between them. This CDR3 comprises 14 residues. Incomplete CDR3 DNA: TGTGCCAGCAGTCCCAGGATTTCCAACGAAAGATTATTT. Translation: CASSPRISNERLF. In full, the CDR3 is CASSPRISNERLFF.

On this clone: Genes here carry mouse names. The DNA read from the CDR3 is TGTGCCAGCAGTCTGGACAGGGGAGGACAGTAC. Residues: CASSLDRGGQY. The full CDR3 is CASSLDRGGQYF. The gene calls are TRBV26 and TRBJ2-7; TRBD1 matches at 8 bases. The read finishes 1 residue shy of the CDR3 end, and the germline J gene is used to complete it. The CDR3 has 12 amino acids. Trimming took 2 bases from V and 9 from J; bases not matched to a gene: 3. Germline V gene lookup returns CDR1 KGHPV and CDR2 FQNQEV (reference sequence).

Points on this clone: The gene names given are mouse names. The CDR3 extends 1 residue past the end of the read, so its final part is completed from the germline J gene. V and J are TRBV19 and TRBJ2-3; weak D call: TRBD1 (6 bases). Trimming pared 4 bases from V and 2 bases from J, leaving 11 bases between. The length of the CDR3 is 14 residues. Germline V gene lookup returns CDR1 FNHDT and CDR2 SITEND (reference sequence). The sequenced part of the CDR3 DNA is TGTGCCAGCAGTTGGGGACAAATTGCAGAAACGCTGTAT. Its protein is CASSWGQIAETLY. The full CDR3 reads CASSWGQIAETLYF.

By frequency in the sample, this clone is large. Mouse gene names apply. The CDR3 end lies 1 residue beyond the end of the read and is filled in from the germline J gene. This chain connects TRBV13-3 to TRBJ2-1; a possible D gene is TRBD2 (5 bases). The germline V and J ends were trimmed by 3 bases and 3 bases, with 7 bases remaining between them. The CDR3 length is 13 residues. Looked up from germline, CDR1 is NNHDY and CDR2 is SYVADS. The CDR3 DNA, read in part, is TGTGCCAGCAGTGCTGGGATCTATGCTGAGCAGTTC. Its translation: CASSAGIYAEQF. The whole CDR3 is CASSAGIYAEQFF.

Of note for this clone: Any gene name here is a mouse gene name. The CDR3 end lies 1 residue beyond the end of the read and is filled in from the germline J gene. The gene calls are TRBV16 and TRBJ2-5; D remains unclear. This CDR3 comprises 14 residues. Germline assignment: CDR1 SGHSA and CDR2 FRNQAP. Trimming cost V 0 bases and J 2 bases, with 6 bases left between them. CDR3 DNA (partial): TGTGCAAGCAGCTTAGAGACGCTCCAAGACACCCAGTAC. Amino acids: CASSLETLQDTQY. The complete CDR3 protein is CASSLETLQDTQYF.

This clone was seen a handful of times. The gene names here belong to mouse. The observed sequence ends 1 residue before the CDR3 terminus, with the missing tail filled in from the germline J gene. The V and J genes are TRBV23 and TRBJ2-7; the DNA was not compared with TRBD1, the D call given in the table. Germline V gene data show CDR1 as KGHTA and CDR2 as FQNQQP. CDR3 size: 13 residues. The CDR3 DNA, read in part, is TGCTCCAGCAGACTGACAGGGGGCTATGAACAGTAC. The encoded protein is CSSRLTGGYEQY. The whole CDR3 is CSSRLTGGYEQYF.

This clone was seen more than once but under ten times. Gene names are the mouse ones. CDR3 bases read: TGTGCCAGCAGCACGGGACAAAATTCTGGAAATACGCTCTAT. Protein product: CASSTGQNSGNTLY. The full-length CDR3 reads as CASSTGQNSGNTLYF. V gene TRBV15 combines with J gene TRBJ1-3, with D perhaps matching TRBD1 (6 bases). The read ends 1 residue shy of where the CDR3 ends; the end is completed using the germline J gene. Trimming cost V 6 bases and J 0 bases, with 12 bases left between them. The CDR3 consists of 15 residues. The germline V gene has CDR1 SGHND and CDR2 FRSKSL.

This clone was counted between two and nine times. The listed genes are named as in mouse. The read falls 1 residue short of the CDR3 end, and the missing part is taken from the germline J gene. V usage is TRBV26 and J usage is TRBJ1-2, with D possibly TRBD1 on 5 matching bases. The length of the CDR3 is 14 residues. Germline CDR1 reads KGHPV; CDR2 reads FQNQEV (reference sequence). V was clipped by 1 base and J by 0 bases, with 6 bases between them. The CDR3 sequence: CASSLYRSNSDYTF. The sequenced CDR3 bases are TGTGCCAGCAGTCTGTACAGGTCAAACTCCGACTACACC.

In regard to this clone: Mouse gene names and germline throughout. The CDR3 sequence is CASSLRAETLYF. CDR3 DNA (partial): TGTGCCAGCAGTCTGCGTGCAGAAACGCTGTAT. The chain combines TRBV26 with TRBJ2-3; the D is unclear. The DNA ends 1 residue before the CDR3 does, and the rest of the CDR3 is filled in from the germline J gene. Trimming removed 2 bases from V and 1 base from J, with 1 base in between. CDR1 KGHPV and CDR2 FQNQEV come from the germline V gene (reference sequence). This CDR3 is built from 12 residues.

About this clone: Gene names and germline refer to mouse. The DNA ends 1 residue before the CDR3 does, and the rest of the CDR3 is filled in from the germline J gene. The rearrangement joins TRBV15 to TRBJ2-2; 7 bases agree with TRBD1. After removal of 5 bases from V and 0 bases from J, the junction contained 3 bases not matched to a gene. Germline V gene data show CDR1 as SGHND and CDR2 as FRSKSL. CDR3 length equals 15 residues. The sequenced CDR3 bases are TGTGCCAGCAGTCGACAGGGCGCAAACACCGGGCAGCTCTAC. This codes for CASSRQGANTGQLY. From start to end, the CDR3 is CASSRQGANTGQLYF.

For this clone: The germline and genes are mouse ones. The sequenced CDR3 bases are TGTGCCAGCAGCTTAGAGGGGCAGGCTCCGCTT. As protein: CASSLEGQAPL. The whole CDR3 is CASSLEGQAPLF. The chain joins TRBV3 to TRBJ1-5; the D gene is possibly TRBD1 (5 bases). From the germline J gene comes the end of the CDR3, since the read stops 1 residue before it. V dropped 1 base and J dropped 7 bases, with 5 bases sitting between them. The CDR3 consists of 12 residues. Germline V gene sequence: CDR1 SNHLY, CDR2 FYNGKV (reference sequence).

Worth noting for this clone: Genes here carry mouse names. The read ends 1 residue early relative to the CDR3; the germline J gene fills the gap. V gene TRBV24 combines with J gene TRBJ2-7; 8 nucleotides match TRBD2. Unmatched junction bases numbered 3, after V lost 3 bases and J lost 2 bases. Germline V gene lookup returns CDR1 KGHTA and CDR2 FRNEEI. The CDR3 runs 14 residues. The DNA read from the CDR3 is TGTGCCAGCAGTCTAGGGGACTGGACCTATGAACAGTAC. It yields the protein CASSLGDWTYEQY. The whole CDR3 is CASSLGDWTYEQYF.

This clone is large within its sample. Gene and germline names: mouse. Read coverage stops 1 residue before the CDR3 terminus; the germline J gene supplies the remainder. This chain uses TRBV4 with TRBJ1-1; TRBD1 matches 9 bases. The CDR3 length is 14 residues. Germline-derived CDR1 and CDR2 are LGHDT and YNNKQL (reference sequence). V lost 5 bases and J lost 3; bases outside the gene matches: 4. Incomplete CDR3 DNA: TGTGCCAGCAGCCCACAGGGGGCTCACACAGAAGTCTTC. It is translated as CASSPQGAHTEVF. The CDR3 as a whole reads CASSPQGAHTEVFF.

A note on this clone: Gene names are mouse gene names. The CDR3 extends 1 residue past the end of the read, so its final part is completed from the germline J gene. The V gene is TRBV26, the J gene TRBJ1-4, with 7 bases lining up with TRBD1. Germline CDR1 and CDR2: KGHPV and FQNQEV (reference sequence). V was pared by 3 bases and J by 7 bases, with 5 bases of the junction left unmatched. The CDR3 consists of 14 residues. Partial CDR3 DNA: TGTGCCAGCAGTCTAGAGGGGGCTCGCGAAAGATTATTT. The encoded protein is CASSLEGARERLF. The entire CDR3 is CASSLEGARERLFF.

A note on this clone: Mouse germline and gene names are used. The CDR3 protein is CTCRRLGGYEQYF. Incomplete CDR3 DNA: TGCACCTGCAGGAGACTGGGGGGTTATGAACAGTAC. The rearrangement joins TRBV1 to TRBJ2-7, with TRBD2 identical over 10 bases. The CDR3 end is not reached by the read, which stops 1 residue before it; the germline J gene fills it in. J lost 4 bases, V lost 6 bases, and 3 bases had no gene match. The CDR3 is 13 amino acids. Germline CDR1 NSQYPW, CDR2 LRSPGD (reference sequence). The whole variable domain, remainder taken from reference TRBV1 and TRBJ2-7, is VTLLEQNPRWRLVPRGQAVNLRCILKNSQYPWMSWYQQDLQKQLQWLFTLRSPGDKEVKSLPGADYLATRVTDTELRLQVANMSQGRTLYCTCRRLGGYEQYFGPGTRLTVL.

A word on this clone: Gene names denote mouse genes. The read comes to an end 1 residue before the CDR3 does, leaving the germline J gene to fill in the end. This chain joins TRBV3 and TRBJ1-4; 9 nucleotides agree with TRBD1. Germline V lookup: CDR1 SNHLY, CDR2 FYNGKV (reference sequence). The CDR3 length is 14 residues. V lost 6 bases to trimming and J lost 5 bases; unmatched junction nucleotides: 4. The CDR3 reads CASRSGTGNERLFF. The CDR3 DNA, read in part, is TGTGCCAGCAGATCCGGGACAGGGAACGAAAGATTATTT.

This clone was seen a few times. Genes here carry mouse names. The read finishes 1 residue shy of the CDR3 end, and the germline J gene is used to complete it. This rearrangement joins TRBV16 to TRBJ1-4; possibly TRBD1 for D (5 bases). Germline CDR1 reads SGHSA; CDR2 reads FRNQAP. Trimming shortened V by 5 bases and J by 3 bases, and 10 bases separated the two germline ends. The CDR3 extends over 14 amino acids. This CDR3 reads CASSAGGPNERLFF. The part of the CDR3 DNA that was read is TGTGCAAGCAGCGCCGGGGGACCCAACGAAAGATTATTT.

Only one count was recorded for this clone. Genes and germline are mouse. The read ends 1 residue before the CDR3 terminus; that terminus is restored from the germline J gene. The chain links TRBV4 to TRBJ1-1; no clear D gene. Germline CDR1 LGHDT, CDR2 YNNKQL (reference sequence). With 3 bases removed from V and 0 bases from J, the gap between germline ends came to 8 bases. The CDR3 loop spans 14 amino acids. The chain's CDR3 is CASSYVTTNTEVFF. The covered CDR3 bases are TGTGCCAGCAGCTACGTGACAACAAACACAGAAGTCTTC.

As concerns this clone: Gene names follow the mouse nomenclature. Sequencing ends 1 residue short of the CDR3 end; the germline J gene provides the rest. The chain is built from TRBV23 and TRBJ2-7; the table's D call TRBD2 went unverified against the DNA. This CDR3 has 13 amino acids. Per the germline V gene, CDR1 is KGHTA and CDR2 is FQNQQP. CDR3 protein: CSSRGTGGYEQYF. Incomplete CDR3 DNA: TGCTCCAGCAGGGGGACTGGGGGTTATGAACAGTAC. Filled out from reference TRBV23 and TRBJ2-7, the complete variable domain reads DAAVTQKPRYLIKMKGQEAEMKCIPEKGHTAVFWYQQKQSKELKFLIYFQNQQPLDQIDMVKERFSAVCPSSSLCSLGIRTCEAEDSALYLCSSRGTGGYEQYFGPGTRLTVL.